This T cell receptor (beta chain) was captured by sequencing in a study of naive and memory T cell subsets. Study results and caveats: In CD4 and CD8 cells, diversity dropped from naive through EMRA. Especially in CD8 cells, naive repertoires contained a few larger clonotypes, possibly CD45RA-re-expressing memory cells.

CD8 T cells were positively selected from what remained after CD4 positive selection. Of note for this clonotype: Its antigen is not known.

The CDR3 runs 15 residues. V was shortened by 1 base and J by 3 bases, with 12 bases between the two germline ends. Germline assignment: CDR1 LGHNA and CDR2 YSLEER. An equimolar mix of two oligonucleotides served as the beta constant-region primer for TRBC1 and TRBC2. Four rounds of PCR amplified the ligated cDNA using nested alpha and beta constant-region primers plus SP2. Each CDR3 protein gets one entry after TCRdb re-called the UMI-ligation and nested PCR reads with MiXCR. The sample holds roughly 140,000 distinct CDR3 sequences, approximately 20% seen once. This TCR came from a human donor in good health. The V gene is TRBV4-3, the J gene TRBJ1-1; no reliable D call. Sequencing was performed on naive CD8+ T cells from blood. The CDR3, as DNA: TGCGCCAGCAGCCAAGTTCTGGGTGGGGACACTGAAGCTTTCTTT. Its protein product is CASSQVLGGDTEAFF.